The 13 T cell receptor beta chains presented below share a single source sample, sequenced in a study of T cell responses to AZD1222 COVID-19 vaccine. The repertoire was sequenced with immunoSEQ multiplex PCR; TCRdb's copy has only in-frame clones and lacks some. The table has roughly 160,000 clones, roughly 90% seen once. Sample: peripheral blood, taken on day 0 of AZD1222 vaccination. These receptors were collected from an adult in good health.

The chain couples TRBV5-4 to TRBJ2-7; D gene unclear. The V gene's germline CDR1 is SGHNT and CDR2 YYREEE (reference sequence). The V and J ends lost 4 bases and 6 bases respectively, with 20 bases between them. This CDR3 contains 15 residues. Here the CDR3 reads CASSPLTARVVEQYF. The CDR3 region has the DNA TGTGCCAGCAGCCCCCTGACCGCACGGGTTGTCGAGCAGTACTTC.

The chain links TRBV9 to TRBJ1-1; a weak D match, TRBD1 (6 bases). The CDR3 is 14 amino acids. CDR1 is SGDLS and CDR2 is YYNGEE in the germline V gene. CDR3 nucleotides: TGTGTCTCAAGGAGGGGGGGAATGAACACTGAAGCTTTCTTT. Amino acid sequence: CVSRRGGMNTEAFF.

The chain has TRBV12-3 or TRBV12-4 and TRBJ1-1; D gene ambiguous. The length of the CDR3 is 11 residues. Trimming stripped 7 bases from V and 9 bases from J, with 12 bases between. The CDR3 reads CASKRSGQAFF. CDR3 sequence (DNA): TGTGCCAGCAAGCGCAGCGGGCAAGCTTTCTTT.

The rearrangement uses TRBV7-9 and TRBJ1-1; no definite D call. The CDR3 runs 14 residues. Germline loops: CDR1 SEHNR, CDR2 FQNEAQ (reference sequence). The ends were cut back, 5 bases at V and 1 base at J, with 11 bases in the middle. The CDR3 spells CASSLTARNTEAFF. The CDR3 DNA reads TGTGCCAGCAGCCTCACTGCCCGGAACACTGAAGCTTTCTTT.

The chain couples TRBV5-1 to TRBJ2-5; D unresolved. Germline CDR1 and CDR2: SGHRS and YFSETQ. Trimming stripped 0 bases from V and 6 bases from J, with 6 bases between. The CDR3 loop spans 12 amino acids. Here the CDR3 reads CASSLEPQTQYF. CDR3 bases: TGCGCCAGCAGCTTGGAGCCACAGACCCAGTACTTC.

The chain carries TRBV28 and TRBJ2-7; D uncertain. Trimming removed 7 bases from V and 3 bases from J, with 10 bases in between. The CDR3 spans 12 residues. Germline V gene lookup returns CDR1 MDHEN and CDR2 SYDVKM. The CDR3 bases are TGTGCCAGCAAGGGCGGATACTACGAGCAGTACTTC. It specifies CASKGGYYEQYF.

J is TRBJ1-1 and V is TRBV7-9; no definite D call. V lost 0 bases and J 4 bases, leaving 9 bases between the germline ends. The CDR3 consists of 14 residues. Per the germline V gene, CDR1 is SEHNR and CDR2 is FQNEAQ (reference sequence). DNA for the CDR3: TGTGCCAGCAGCTTAGCAGCTTATAGCACTGAAGCTTTCTTT. It specifies CASSLAAYSTEAFF. The whole variable domain, remainder taken from reference TRBV7-9 and TRBJ1-1, is DTGVSQNPRHKITKRGQNVTFRCDPISEHNRLYWYRQTLGQGPEFLTYFQNEAQLEKSRLLSDRFSAERPKGSFSTLEIQRTEQGDSAMYLCASSLAAYSTEAFFGQGTRLTVV.

This chain connects TRBV19 to TRBJ1-1; the match to TRBD1 covers 7 bases. Unmatched junction bases numbered 6, after V lost 7 bases and J lost 4 bases. The length of the CDR3 is 13 residues. Looked up from germline, CDR1 is LNHDA and CDR2 is SQIVND (reference sequence). The CDR3 DNA is TGTGCCAGTACCTCATCAGGGGGCACTGAAGCTTTCTTT. Translating it yields CASTSSGGTEAFF.

The V gene is TRBV11-2, the J gene TRBJ1-5; D is possibly TRBD1 (5 bases). In germline, CDR1 is SGHAT, CDR2 FQNNGV. The germline V and J ends were trimmed by 1 base and 1 base, with 8 bases remaining between them. The length of the CDR3 is 15 residues. The CDR3 nucleotides read TGTGCCAGCAGCTTAGCAGGGACGAGCAATCAGCCCCAGCATTTT. This sequence encodes CASSLAGTSNQPQHF.

The V and J genes are TRBV3-1 (or the pseudogene TRBV3-2) and TRBJ2-5, with TRBD2 identical over 10 bases. The trim removed 3 bases at V and 1 base at J, leaving 5 bases unmatched. CDR1 and CDR2 (germline): LGHDT, YNNKEL (reference sequence). This CDR3 is built from 16 residues. CDR3 protein: CASSQSSGRFQETQYF. CDR3 nucleotides: TGTGCCAGCAGCCAGAGTAGCGGGAGGTTCCAAGAGACCCAGTACTTC.

V usage is TRBV28 and J usage is TRBJ1-2, with a tentative D call TRBD1 (6 bases). CDR1 MDHEN and CDR2 SYDVKM come from the germline V gene. V was cut by 6 bases and J by 2 bases, with 16 bases left in between. The CDR3 has 15 residues. The CDR3 spells CASRSSGDPNYGYTF. The CDR3 DNA sequence: TGTGCCAGCAGGTCCTCAGGGGATCCAAACTATGGCTACACCTTC.

V is TRBV5-4 and J is TRBJ2-1; D may be TRBD1 (6 bases). V was clipped by 2 bases and J by 10 bases, with 13 bases between them. The CDR3 totals 13 residues. CDR1 is SGHNT and CDR2 is YYREEE in the germline V gene (reference sequence). CDR3: CASSLTDGQEQFF. Written as DNA, the CDR3 is TGTGCCAGCAGCTTAACCGATGGACAGGAGCAGTTCTTC.

The rearrangement uses TRBV19 and TRBJ2-1; 8 nucleotides line up with TRBD2. The germline CDR1 and CDR2 sequences are LNHDA and SQIVND (reference sequence). Trimming at V came to 7 bases and at J to 4 bases, leaving 6 bases not matched to a gene. The CDR3 spans 14 residues. As DNA, the CDR3 is TGTGCCAGTAAAATAGCGGGGCTATACAATGAGCAGTTCTTC. Protein product: CASKIAGLYNEQFF.